Below, one TCR beta chain is given with its context. What it binds is not known. Trimming cost V 8 bases and J 0 bases, with 15 bases left between them. Germline CDR1 ENHRY, CDR2 SYGVKD. CDR3 size: 15 residues. The sample belongs to a study of shared clonotypes between healthy human individuals. Study observations and caveats: Clonotypes that were shared across a handful of donors made up approximately 5% of naive CD4 clonotypes.

TCRdb's table, derived via immunoSEQ multiplex PCR, lists solely in-frame clones and lacks some. The sample lists some 2,500,000 clones, roughly 93% occurring once. The sequenced sample consisted of naive CD4+ T cells from PBMCs. Subset defined: CD45RA+ positively selected. The clonotype originates from a young man in good health. Some clones in this sample may be carry-over from other donors' samples. The V and J genes are TRBV10-3 and TRBJ2-3; D gene unclear. For the CDR3, the DNA is TGTGCCATCTCCGGTGGCATGAGAAGCACAGATACGCAGTATTTT. Residues: CAISGGMRSTDTQYF.